The 23 T cell receptor beta chains below all came from one sample that was sequenced in a study of T cells in Graves' hyperthyroidism and ophthalmopathy. TCR beta CDR3 region amplification was performed from RNA transcripts. Primed by the HTBI set, a first-round RT-PCR was run on the TCR CDR3. TCRdb reprocessed the multiplex PCR reads with MiXCR, giving one entry per CDR3 protein. This sample has 250,000 to 300,000 distinct CDR3 sequences; about 14% occur once, and the top ten carry 13%. Sample: blood. The receptors shown here come from a middle-aged woman with Graves' hyperthyroidism that later progressed to Graves' ophthalmopathy.

In this sample, this clonotype turned up a few times. This rearrangement joins TRBV6-1 to TRBJ2-2, with 9 bases aligning to TRBD1. With 6 bases clipped from V and 7 bases from J, the junction kept 9 bases outside the gene matches. CDR1 is MNHNS, CDR2 SASEGT, per germline. The CDR3 length is 15 residues. The CDR3 loop is CASSLQGAARGELFF. The CDR3 nucleotides read TGTGCCAGCAGCCTACAGGGGGCAGCCCGCGGGGAGCTGTTTTTT.

This clonotype has at least ten counts. This chain connects TRBV27 to TRBJ1-1; no definite D call. From germline, CDR1 is MNHEY and CDR2 SMNVEV (reference sequence). The V end lost 2 bases, the J end lost 2 bases, and 9 bases lay between the germline ends. CDR3 length equals 14 residues. For the CDR3, the DNA is TGTGCCAGCAGTTTACGACGGCCCAACACTGAAGCTTTCTTT. It is translated as CASSLRRPNTEAFF.

The chain has TRBV20-1 and TRBJ2-3, with 10 bases fitting TRBD2. Trimming removed 3 bases from V and 12 bases from J; junction bases left unmatched: 6. This CDR3 contains 12 residues. Germline CDR1 is DFQATT and CDR2 is SNEGSKA (reference sequence). CDR3 in amino acids: CSARKLAGTQYF. As DNA, the CDR3 is TGCAGTGCTAGGAAACTAGCGGGGACTCAGTATTTT.

This clonotype was found many times. The chain recombines TRBV27 with TRBJ1-5; D is perhaps TRBD1 (5 bases). Trimming removed 2 bases at V and 5 bases at J, with 10 bases between. The CDR3 totals 14 residues. Germline V lookup: CDR1 MNHEY, CDR2 SMNVEV (reference sequence). The CDR3 loop is CASSLRGRHQPQHF. In DNA, the CDR3 is TGTGCCAGCAGTTTAAGGGGCAGGCATCAGCCCCAGCATTTT.

Only a few counts were recorded for this clonotype. V is TRBV5-8 and J is TRBJ1-2; 9 bases map to TRBD1. This CDR3 is built from 15 residues. Unmatched junction bases numbered 13, after V lost 4 bases and J lost 9 bases. Germline V lookup: CDR1 SGHTS, CDR2 YDEGEE. CDR3 in amino acids: CASSPRPGQGVSYTF. DNA for the CDR3: TGTGCCAGCAGCCCCCGCCCGGGACAGGGTGTGAGCTACACCTTC.

In its sample, this clonotype was seen many times. The chain couples TRBV2 to TRBJ2-3, with TRBD2 matching 13 bases. V trimming: 7 bases; J trimming: 5 bases; junction bases outside the gene matches: 3. CDR3 length: 14 amino acids. The germline CDR1 and CDR2 sequences are SNHLY and FYNNEI. The CDR3 loop is CASMWTSGRDTQYF. CDR3 DNA: TGTGCCAGCATGTGGACTAGCGGGAGAGATACGCAGTATTTT.

The chain couples TRBV7-3 to TRBJ2-7; D is tentatively TRBD1 or TRBD2 (5 bases each). The CDR3 loop spans 15 amino acids. V was pared by 1 base and J by 1 base, with 11 bases between. The germline gives CDR1 SGHTA, CDR2 FQGTGA. The CDR3 region is CASSLMGGGSYEQYF. Written as DNA, the CDR3 is TGTGCCAGCAGCTTAATGGGTGGGGGATCCTACGAGCAGTACTTC.

A note on this clonotype: A read error is possible here, since a much larger clone lies one base away. This chain joins TRBV27 and TRBJ2-7; D not certain. CDR1 and CDR2 (germline): MNHEY, SMNVEV (reference sequence). V was pared by 3 bases and J by 3 bases, with 9 bases between. CDR3 length: 13 residues. The CDR3 region is CASSFHTNYEQYF. The CDR3 DNA reads TGTGCCAGCAGTTTTCACACTAACTACGAGCAGTACTTC.

This clonotype was seen ten or more times. V and J are TRBV27 and TRBJ2-1, with 9 positions matching TRBD1. CDR1 and CDR2 from the germline V gene are MNHEY and SMNVEV (reference sequence). V lost 5 bases, J lost 3 bases, and 5 bases stayed unmatched. The CDR3 has 15 residues. CDR3 DNA: TGTGCCAGCAGTCCGGGACAGGGAATCTACAATGAGCAGTTCTTC. Amino acid sequence: CASSPGQGIYNEQFF.

This clonotype was counted between two and nine times. CDR3 region: CATSRGLGAGFKGELFF. As DNA, the CDR3 is TGTGCCACCAGCAGGGGACTCGGGGCCGGATTTAAGGGGGAGCTGTTTTTT. V gene TRBV15 combines with J gene TRBJ2-2, with D maybe TRBD2 (6 bases). The CDR3 is 17 residues long. CDR1 and CDR2 (germline): LNHNV, YYDKDF (reference sequence). Between the trimmed V and J ends, which lost 3 bases and 8 bases, there was a span of 22 bases.

The chain is built from TRBV10-3 and TRBJ2-7; unclear D gene. V dropped 10 bases and J dropped 5 bases, with 18 bases sitting between them. This CDR3 spans 13 amino acids. From germline, CDR1 is ENHRY and CDR2 SYGVKD. CDR3 residues: CASGWKGAHEQYF. CDR3 bases: TGTGCCAGCGGCTGGAAGGGTGCCCACGAGCAGTACTTC.

About this clonotype itself: This may come from a read error, since a much larger clone is one base off. This chain connects TRBV14 to TRBJ1-1; D might be TRBD1 (6 bases). CDR3 length equals 16 residues. Germline V gene sequence: CDR1 SGHDN, CDR2 FVKESK. The V end was cut by 2 bases, the J end by 4 bases, with 17 bases between. CDR3 DNA sequence: TGTGCCAGCAGCCAAACAATCAGGGGATGGTTCACTGAAGCTTTCTTT. It specifies CASSQTIRGWFTEAFF. Supplemented by reference TRBV14 and TRBJ1-1, the full variable domain reads EAGVTQFPSHSVIEKGQTVTLRCDPISGHDNLYWYRRVMGKEIKFLLHFVKESKQDESGMPNNRFLAERTGGTYSTLKVQPAELEDSGVYFCASSQTIRGWFTEAFFGQGTRLTVV.

There are a few counts of this clonotype. Sequence at one end of the junction differs from germline and may be a read error. J is TRBJ2-7 and V is TRBV27; TRBD2 matches 9 bases. In germline, CDR1 is MNHEY, CDR2 SMNVEV (reference sequence). The CDR3 spans 12 residues. CDR3 region: CPRSGGTYEQYF. The CDR3, as DNA: TGCCCGAGGAGCGGGGGGACCTACGAGCAGTACTTC.

This chain links TRBV5-8 with TRBJ2-7; D gene ambiguous. V was pared by 1 base and J by 2 bases, with 7 bases between. The length of the CDR3 is 13 residues. CDR1 and CDR2 (germline): SGHTS, YDEGEE. The DNA for the CDR3 is TGTGCCAGCAGCTTGAGTTCTCCCTACGAGCAGTACTTC. This codes for CASSLSSPYEQYF. The whole variable domain, filled in from reference TRBV5-8 and TRBJ2-7, reads EAGVTQSPTHLIKTRGQQATLRCSPISGHTSVYWYQQALGLGLQFLLWYDEGEERNRGNFPPRFSGRQFPNYSSELNVNALELEDSALYLCASSLSSPYEQYFGPGTRLTVT.

This clonotype turned up a few times. This chain joins TRBV19 and TRBJ1-5; TRBD1 aligns across 10 bases. CDR3 size: 17 residues. V lost 4 bases and J lost 2; bases outside the gene matches: 8. Germline CDR1 and CDR2: LNHDA and SQIVND (reference sequence). The chain's CDR3 is CASSKETGGFGNQPQHF. The CDR3, as DNA: TGTGCCAGTAGTAAGGAGACAGGGGGCTTTGGCAATCAGCCCCAGCATTTT.

Worth noting for this clonotype: Lacking the conserved final phenylalanine or tryptophan, this CDR3 likely reflects a read error. V usage is TRBV5-1 and J usage is TRBJ2-7; D not certain. The CDR3 extends over 13 amino acids. The V gene lost 0 bases and the J gene lost 5 bases, with 9 bases spanning the gap. CDR1 and CDR2 from the germline V gene are SGHRS and YFSETQ. This CDR3 is CASSLAYSDEQYL. The DNA of the CDR3 is TGCGCCAGCAGCTTGGCTTATTCAGACGAGCAGTACCTC.

This clonotype was observed at least ten times. The chain is built from TRBV6-1 and TRBJ2-7; 7 bases line up with TRBD1. The germline CDR1 and CDR2 sequences are MNHNS and SASEGT. There are 13 residues in the CDR3. J was trimmed by 5 bases and V by 6 bases; bases with no gene match: 7. CDR3 in amino acids: CASSPNRGHEQYF. The CDR3 nucleotides are TGTGCCAGCAGCCCGAACAGGGGACACGAGCAGTACTTC.

There are many counts of this clonotype. The chain joins TRBV11-2 to TRBJ2-2, with 9 bases fitting TRBD2. Per the germline V gene, CDR1 is SGHAT and CDR2 is FQNNGV. The V gene end was trimmed by 5 bases and the J gene end by 3 bases; junction bases not matched to a gene: 7. The CDR3 totals 16 residues. The CDR3 DNA reads TGTGCCAGCAGCCCGGTAGCGGGAGTCCACACCGGGGAGCTGTTTTTT. It translates to CASSPVAGVHTGELFF.

In this sample, this clonotype turned up many times. The chain couples TRBV28 to TRBJ2-4; 7 positions match TRBD1. The V and J ends lost 7 bases and 0 bases, in that order; junction bases with no gene match: 12. CDR1 and CDR2 (germline): MDHEN, SYDVKM. This CDR3 is 17 amino acids long. This chain's CDR3 is CASIQGSLTSAKNIQYF. CDR3 nucleotide sequence: TGTGCCAGCATACAGGGGTCGCTTACCTCAGCCAAAAACATTCAGTACTTC.

The chain employs TRBV27 and TRBJ2-1; no clear D. This CDR3 is 15 amino acids long. Deletions cut 5 bases from V and 4 bases from J, with 15 bases between. Germline-derived CDR1 and CDR2 are MNHEY and SMNVEV (reference sequence). The CDR3 sequence is CASSPLDLLYNEQFF. For the CDR3, the DNA is TGTGCCAGCAGTCCGCTGGACCTCTTATACAATGAGCAGTTCTTC.

This clonotype was observed a few times. V is TRBV27 and J is TRBJ2-1; tentatively, D is TRBD1 (5 bases). Germline CDR1 and CDR2: MNHEY and SMNVEV (reference sequence). V dropped 6 bases and J dropped 5 bases, with 11 bases sitting between them. The length of the CDR3 is 13 residues. DNA for the CDR3: TGTGCCAGCAGACGCCGACAGAACAATGAGCAGTTCTTC. The encoded protein is CASRRRQNNEQFF.

This clonotype was observed at least ten times. V and J are TRBV20-1 and TRBJ2-7; 10 bases match TRBD2. Germline V gene sequence: CDR1 DFQATT, CDR2 SNEGSKA (reference sequence). J lost 2 bases, V lost 1 base, and 8 bases had no gene match. The CDR3 covers 16 residues. The CDR3 bases are TGCAGTGCTAGAGTTGGCGGACTAGCGGAGACCTACGAGCAGTACTTC. Translation: CSARVGGLAETYEQYF.

This clonotype was seen at least ten times. One junction end does not reproduce the germline sequence, and a read error may be involved. The rearrangement uses TRBV20-1 and TRBJ1-2, with TRBD1 identical over 8 bases. Germline assignment: CDR1 DFQATT and CDR2 SNEGSKA (reference sequence). CDR3 length equals 13 residues. CDR3 DNA: TGCAGTCCTAGGACAGGGCTAAACTATGGCTACACCTTC. The encoded protein is CSPRTGLNYGYTF.